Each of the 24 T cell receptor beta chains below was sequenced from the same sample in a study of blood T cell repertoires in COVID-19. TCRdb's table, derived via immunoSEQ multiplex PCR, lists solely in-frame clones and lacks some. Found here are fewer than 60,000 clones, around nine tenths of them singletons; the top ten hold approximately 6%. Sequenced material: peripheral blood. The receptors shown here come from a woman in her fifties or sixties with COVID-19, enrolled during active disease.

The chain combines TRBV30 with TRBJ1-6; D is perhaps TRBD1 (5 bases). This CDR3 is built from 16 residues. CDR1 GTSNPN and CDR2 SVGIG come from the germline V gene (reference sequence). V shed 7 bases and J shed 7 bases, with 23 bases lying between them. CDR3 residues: CAYRSVSGRGNSPLHF. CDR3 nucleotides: TGTGCCTATAGGAGCGTGAGTGGGAGGGGAAATTCACCCCTCCACTTT.

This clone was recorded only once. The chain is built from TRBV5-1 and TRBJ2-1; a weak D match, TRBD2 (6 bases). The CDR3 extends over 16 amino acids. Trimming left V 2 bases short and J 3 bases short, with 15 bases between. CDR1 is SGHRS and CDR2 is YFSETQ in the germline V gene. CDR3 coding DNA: TGCGCCAGCAGCTTAGAACCCGGGAGAGGCTACAATGAGCAGTTCTTC. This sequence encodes CASSLEPGRGYNEQFF.

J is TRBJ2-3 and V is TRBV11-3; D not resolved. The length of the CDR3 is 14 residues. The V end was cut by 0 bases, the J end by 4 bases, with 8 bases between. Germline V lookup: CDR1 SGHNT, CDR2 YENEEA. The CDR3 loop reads CASSLDSLADTQYF. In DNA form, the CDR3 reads TGTGCCAGCAGCTTAGATTCCCTCGCAGATACGCAGTATTTT.

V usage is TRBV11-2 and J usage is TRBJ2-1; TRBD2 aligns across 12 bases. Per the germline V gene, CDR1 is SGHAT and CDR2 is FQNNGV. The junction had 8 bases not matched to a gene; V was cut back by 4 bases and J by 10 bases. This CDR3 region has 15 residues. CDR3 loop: CASSSALAGGGEQFF. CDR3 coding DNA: TGTGCCAGCAGCTCCGCCCTAGCGGGAGGGGGGGAGCAGTTCTTC.

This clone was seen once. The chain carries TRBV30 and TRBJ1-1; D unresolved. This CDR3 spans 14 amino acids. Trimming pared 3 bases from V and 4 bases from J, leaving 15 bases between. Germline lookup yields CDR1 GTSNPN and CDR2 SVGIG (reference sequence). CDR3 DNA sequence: TGTGCCTGGAGCCCTCGACTTGGTAGCACTGAAGCTTTCTTT. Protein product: CAWSPRLGSTEAFF. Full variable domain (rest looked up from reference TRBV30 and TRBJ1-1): SQTIHQWPATLVQPVGSPLSLECTVEGTSNPNLYWYRQAAGRGLQLLFYSVGIGQISSEVPQNLSASRPQDRQFILSSKKLLLSDSGFYLCAWSPRLGSTEAFFGQGTRLTVV.

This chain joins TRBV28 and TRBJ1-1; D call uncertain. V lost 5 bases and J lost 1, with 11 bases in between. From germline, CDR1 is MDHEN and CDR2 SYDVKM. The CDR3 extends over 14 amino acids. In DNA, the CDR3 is TGTGCCAGCAGTGTCCCGGGAGGGAACACTGAAGCTTTCTTT. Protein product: CASSVPGGNTEAFF.

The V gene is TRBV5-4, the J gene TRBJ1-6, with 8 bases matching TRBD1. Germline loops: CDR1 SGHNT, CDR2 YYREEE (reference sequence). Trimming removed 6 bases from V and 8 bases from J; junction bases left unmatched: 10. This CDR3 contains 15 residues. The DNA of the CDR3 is TGTGCCAGCACGACAGGGGCTAGTGGGGATTCACCCCTCCACTTT. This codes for CASTTGASGDSPLHF. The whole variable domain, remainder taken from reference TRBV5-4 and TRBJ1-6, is ETGVTQSPTHLIKTRGQQVTLRCSSQSGHNTVSWYQQALGQGPQFIFQYYREEENGRGNFPPRFSGLQFPNYSSELNVNALELDDSALYLCASTTGASGDSPLHFGNGTRLTVT.

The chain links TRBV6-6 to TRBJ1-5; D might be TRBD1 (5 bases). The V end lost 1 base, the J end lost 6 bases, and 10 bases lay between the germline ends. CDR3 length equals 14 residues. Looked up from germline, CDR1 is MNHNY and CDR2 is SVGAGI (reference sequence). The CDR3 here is CASSYLGEVQPQHF. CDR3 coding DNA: TGTGCCAGCAGTTACTTAGGGGAAGTTCAGCCCCAGCATTTT.

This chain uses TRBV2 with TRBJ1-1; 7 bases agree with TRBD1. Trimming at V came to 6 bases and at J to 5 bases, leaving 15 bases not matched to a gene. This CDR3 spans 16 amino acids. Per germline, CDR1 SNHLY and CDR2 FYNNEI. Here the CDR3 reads CASRTSGGTRETEAFF. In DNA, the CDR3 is TGTGCCAGCAGGACGTCAGGGGGGACACGGGAAACTGAAGCTTTCTTT.

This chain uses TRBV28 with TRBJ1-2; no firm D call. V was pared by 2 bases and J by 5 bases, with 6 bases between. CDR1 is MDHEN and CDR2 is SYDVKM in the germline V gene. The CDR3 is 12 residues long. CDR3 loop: CASSLPTYGYTF. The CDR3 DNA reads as TGTGCCAGCAGTTTACCGACATATGGCTACACCTTC.

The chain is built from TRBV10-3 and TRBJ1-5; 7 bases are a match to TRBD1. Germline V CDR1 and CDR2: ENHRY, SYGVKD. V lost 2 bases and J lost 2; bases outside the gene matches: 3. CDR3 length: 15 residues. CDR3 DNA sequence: TGTGCCATCAGTGAGAACAGGGGTGGCAATCAGCCCCAGCATTTT. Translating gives CAISENRGGNQPQHF.

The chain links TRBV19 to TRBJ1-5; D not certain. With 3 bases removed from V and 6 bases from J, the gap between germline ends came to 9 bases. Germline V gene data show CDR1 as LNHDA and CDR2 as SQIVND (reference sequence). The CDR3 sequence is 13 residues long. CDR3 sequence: CASSIGGGQPQHF. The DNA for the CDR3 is TGTGCCAGTAGTATTGGCGGTGGTCAGCCCCAGCATTTT. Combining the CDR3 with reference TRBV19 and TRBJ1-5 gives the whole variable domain DGGITQSPKYLFRKEGQNVTLSCEQNLNHDAMYWYRQDPGQGLRLIYYSQIVNDFQKGDIAEGYSVSREKKESFPLTVTSAQKNPTAFYLCASSIGGGQPQHFGDGTRLSIL.

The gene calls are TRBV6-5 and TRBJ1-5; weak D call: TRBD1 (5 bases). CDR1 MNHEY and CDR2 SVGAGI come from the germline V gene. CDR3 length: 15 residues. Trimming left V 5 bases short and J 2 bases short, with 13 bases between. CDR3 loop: CASSLQDVGNQPQHF. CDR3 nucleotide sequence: TGTGCCAGCAGTCTACAGGACGTAGGCAATCAGCCCCAGCATTTT.

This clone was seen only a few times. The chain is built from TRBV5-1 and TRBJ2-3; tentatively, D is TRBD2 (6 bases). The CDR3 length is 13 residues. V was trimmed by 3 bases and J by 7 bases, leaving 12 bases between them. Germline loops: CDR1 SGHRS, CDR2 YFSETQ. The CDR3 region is CASSSAGSNTQYF. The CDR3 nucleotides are TGCGCCAGCAGCTCGGCGGGGTCCAATACGCAGTATTTT.

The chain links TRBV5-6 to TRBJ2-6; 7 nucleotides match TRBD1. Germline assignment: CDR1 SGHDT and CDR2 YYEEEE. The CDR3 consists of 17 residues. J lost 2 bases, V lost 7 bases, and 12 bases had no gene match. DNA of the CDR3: TGTGCCAGCTGCTGGCCACGACAGGGAACTGGGGCCAACGTCCTGACTTTC. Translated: CASCWPRQGTGANVLTF.

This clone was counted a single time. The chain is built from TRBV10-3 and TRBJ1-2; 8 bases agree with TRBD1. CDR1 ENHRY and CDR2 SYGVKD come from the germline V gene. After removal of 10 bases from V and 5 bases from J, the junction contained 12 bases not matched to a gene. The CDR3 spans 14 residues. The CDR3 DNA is TGTGCCAGCTTGGACAGGGAGAGCACGTATGGCTACACCTTC. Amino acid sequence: CASLDRESTYGYTF.

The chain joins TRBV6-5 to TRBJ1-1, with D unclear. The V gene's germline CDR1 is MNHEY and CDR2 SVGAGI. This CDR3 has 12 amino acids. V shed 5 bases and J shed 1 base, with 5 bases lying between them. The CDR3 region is CASSRQNTEAFF. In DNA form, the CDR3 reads TGTGCCAGCAGTCGACAGAACACTGAAGCTTTCTTT.

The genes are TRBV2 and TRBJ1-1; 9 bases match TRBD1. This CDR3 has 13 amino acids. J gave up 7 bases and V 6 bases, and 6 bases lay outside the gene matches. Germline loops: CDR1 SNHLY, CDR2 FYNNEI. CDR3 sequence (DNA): TGTGCCAGCAGAAACAGGGGGCTGGGTGAAGCTTTCTTT. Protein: CASRNRGLGEAFF.

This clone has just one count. The CDR3 DNA is TGTGCCAGCGCTGGGAGAGGAGATACGCAGTATTTT. This sequence encodes CASAGRGDTQYF. The chain joins TRBV21-1 to TRBJ2-3; TRBD2 is taken as the D call from the table, unchecked against the DNA. TRBV21-1 is listed as a pseudogene. CDR3 size: 12 residues.

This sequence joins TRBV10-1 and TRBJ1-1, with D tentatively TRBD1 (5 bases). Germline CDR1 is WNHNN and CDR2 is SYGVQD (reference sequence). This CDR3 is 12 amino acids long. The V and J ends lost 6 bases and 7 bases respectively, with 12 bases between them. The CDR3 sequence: CASSLDRSEAFF. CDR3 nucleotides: TGCGCCAGCAGCCTAGACAGAAGTGAAGCTTTCTTT.

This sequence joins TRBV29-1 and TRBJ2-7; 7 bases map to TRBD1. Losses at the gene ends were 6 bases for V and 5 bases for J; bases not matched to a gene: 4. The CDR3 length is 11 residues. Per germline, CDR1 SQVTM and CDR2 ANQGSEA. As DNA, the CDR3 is TGCAGCGTGGGGGACAGACACGAGCAGTACTTC. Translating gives CSVGDRHEQYF.

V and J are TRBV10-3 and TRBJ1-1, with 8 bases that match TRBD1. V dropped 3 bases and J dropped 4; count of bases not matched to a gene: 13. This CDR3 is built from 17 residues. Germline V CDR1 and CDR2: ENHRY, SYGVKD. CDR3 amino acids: CAISDLGQAPGITEAFF. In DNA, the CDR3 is TGTGCCATCAGTGACCTGGGACAGGCGCCAGGGATCACTGAAGCTTTCTTT.

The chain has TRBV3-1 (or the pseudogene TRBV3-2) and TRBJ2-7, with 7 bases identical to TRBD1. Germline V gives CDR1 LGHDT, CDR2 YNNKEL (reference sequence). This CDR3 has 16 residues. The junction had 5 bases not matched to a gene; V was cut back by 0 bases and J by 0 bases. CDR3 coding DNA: TGTGCCAGCAGCCAAGATGCCGGGACAGTCTCCTACGAGCAGTACTTC. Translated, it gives CASSQDAGTVSYEQYF.

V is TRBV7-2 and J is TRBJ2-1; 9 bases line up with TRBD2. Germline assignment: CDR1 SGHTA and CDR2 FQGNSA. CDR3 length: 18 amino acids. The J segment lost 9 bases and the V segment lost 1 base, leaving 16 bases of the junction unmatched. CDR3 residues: CASSLVAGGDLGGFEQFF. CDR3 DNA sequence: TGTGCCAGCAGCTTAGTGGCGGGGGGGGACCTAGGTGGTTTTGAGCAGTTCTTC.